What follows are 16 T cell receptor beta chains derived from one specimen sequenced in a study of T-cell memory formation after mild COVID-19. TCRdb reanalysed the 5' RACE reads using MiXCR and keeps one entry per CDR3 protein. Of 250,000 to 350,000 distinct CDR3 sequences listed, around a sixth are singletons. Sequences were obtained from PBMCs or a T cell subset sorted from them (not recorded which). The receptors were gathered from a young man who had mild COVID-19 (a few samples of this study predate the infection). Cell type and time point are not known.

This clonotype was counted a few times. The J gene is TRBJ1-5, the V gene TRBV6-1; D remains unclear. This CDR3 region has 15 residues. V was cut by 1 base and J by 3 bases, with 10 bases left in between. The germline CDR1 and CDR2 sequences are MNHNS and SASEGT. This chain's CDR3 is CASSEGRTYNQPQHF. The CDR3 nucleotides read TGTGCCAGCAGTGAAGGGAGGACCTACAATCAGCCCCAGCATTTT.

This clonotype was recorded a few times. This chain joins TRBV2 and TRBJ2-2; D may be TRBD2 (6 bases). V lost 4 bases, J lost 6 bases, and 12 bases lay in between. The CDR3 has 14 amino acids. Germline assignment: CDR1 SNHLY and CDR2 FYNNEI. CDR3 loop: CASSGRTTSGELFF. The CDR3 DNA sequence: TGTGCCAGCAGTGGCCGGACTACATCCGGGGAGCTGTTTTTT.

This clonotype was observed a handful of times. The chain links TRBV20-1 to TRBJ1-2; tentatively, D is TRBD1 (5 bases). Germline-derived CDR1 and CDR2 are DFQATT and SNEGSKA (reference sequence). Trimming removed 4 bases at V and 2 bases at J, with 8 bases between. This CDR3 is built from 12 residues. CDR3 bases: TGCAGTGCTACCAGGGACAACTATGGCTACACCTTC. This encodes CSATRDNYGYTF.

J is TRBJ2-3 and V is TRBV20-1, with D hard to call. Trimming stripped 3 bases from V and 6 bases from J, with 10 bases between. The CDR3 loop spans 12 amino acids. Germline values: CDR1 DFQATT, CDR2 SNEGSKA (reference sequence). The CDR3 loop reads CSASRDGDTQYF. The CDR3 DNA reads TGCAGTGCTAGTAGGGATGGGGATACGCAGTATTTT.

This clonotype was detected only a few times. The V and J genes are TRBV5-1 and TRBJ2-1; possible D gene TRBD1, 6 bases. From germline, CDR1 is SGHRS and CDR2 YFSETQ. CDR3 length: 14 amino acids. V lost 6 bases and J 5 bases, leaving 15 bases between the germline ends. The CDR3 protein is CASTTGTNNNEQFF. CDR3 nucleotide sequence: TGCGCCAGCACGACGGGGACAAACAACAATGAGCAGTTCTTC.

This chain joins TRBV4-1 and TRBJ1-3, with 7 bases fitting TRBD1. J lost 3 bases, V lost 0 bases, and 5 bases had no gene match. This CDR3 region has 16 residues. Germline CDR1 and CDR2: MGHRA and YSYEKL. CDR3 amino acids: CASSQDQAGGGNTIYF. CDR3 sequence (DNA): TGCGCCAGCAGCCAAGATCAGGCAGGGGGTGGAAACACCATATATTTT.

This clonotype was observed a handful of times. This chain connects TRBV12-3 or TRBV12-4 to TRBJ2-7; D might be TRBD1 (6 bases). The CDR3 sequence is 13 residues long. V was clipped by 3 bases and J by 3 bases, with 9 bases between them. The DNA for the CDR3 is TGTGCCAGCAGTTTCCAGGGGTACTACGAGCAGTACTTC. Translation gives CASSFQGYYEQYF.

The J gene is TRBJ2-7, the V gene TRBV5-6; D is perhaps TRBD1 or TRBD2 (5 bases each). CDR3 length equals 13 residues. Per the germline V gene, CDR1 is SGHDT and CDR2 is YYEEEE. With 4 bases removed from V and 2 bases from J, the gap between germline ends came to 10 bases. The CDR3 protein is CASSPQGPYEQYV. CDR3 bases: TGTGCCAGCAGCCCGCAGGGACCCTACGAGCAGTACGTC.

This clonotype was recorded a few times. This chain links TRBV7-9 with TRBJ1-3, with 11 bases fitting TRBD1. The CDR3 runs to 14 residues. The V and J ends lost 5 bases and 8 bases, in that order; junction bases with no gene match: 5. CDR1 SEHNR and CDR2 FQNEAQ come from the germline V gene (reference sequence). CDR3 sequence (DNA): TGTGCCAGCAGCGAGGGACAGGGGGAGGACACCATATATTTT. It specifies CASSEGQGEDTIYF.

The chain employs TRBV20-1 and TRBJ1-1; tentative D call: TRBD1 (6 bases). The CDR3 length is 11 residues. The germline V and J ends were trimmed by 6 bases and 6 bases, with 11 bases remaining between them. The germline gives CDR1 DFQATT, CDR2 SNEGSKA (reference sequence). The CDR3 here is CSASRTAEAFF. Written as DNA, the CDR3 is TGCAGTGCCTCCCGGACAGCTGAAGCTTTCTTT.

The table lists this clonotype with many counts. The chain links TRBV12-3 or TRBV12-4 to TRBJ2-2; TRBD1 matches at 11 bases. The CDR3 extends over 15 amino acids. With 6 bases clipped from V and 3 bases from J, the junction kept 3 bases outside the gene matches. The CDR3 bases are TGTGCCAGCAGCTGGGGACAGGGGGACACCGGGGAGCTGTTTTTT. Residues: CASSWGQGDTGELFF.

This clonotype was counted between two and nine times. The chain combines TRBV5-1 with TRBJ1-3, with TRBD1 matching 7 bases. Trimming cost V 3 bases and J 2 bases; bases outside gene matches: 20. This CDR3 is built from 20 residues. From germline, CDR1 is SGHRS and CDR2 YFSETQ. The CDR3: CASSSNPTILGQTTGNTIYF. The DNA of the CDR3 is TGCGCCAGCAGCTCGAATCCGACTATTTTGGGACAGACGACTGGAAACACCATATATTTT.

This clonotype was observed a few times. This rearrangement joins TRBV6-5 to TRBJ1-2, with TRBD1 matching 7 bases. The CDR3 has 13 residues. Germline CDR1 reads MNHEY; CDR2 reads SVGAGI. V was clipped by 10 bases and J by 12 bases; unmatched bases: 17. CDR3: CATTIISNRGDTF. CDR3 DNA: TGTGCCACCACTATTATTTCGAACAGGGGAGACACCTTC.

V gene TRBV20-1 combines with J gene TRBJ2-1, with TRBD1 matching over 10 bases. This CDR3 has 12 amino acids. In germline, CDR1 is DFQATT, CDR2 SNEGSKA (reference sequence). CDR3 DNA sequence: TGCCATGGACAGGGGGCCTACAATGAGCAGTTCTTC. It yields the protein CHGQGAYNEQFF.

The genes are TRBV11-1 and TRBJ2-1, with 8 nucleotides matching TRBD2. With 7 bases clipped from V and 9 bases from J, the junction kept 11 bases outside the gene matches. The length of the CDR3 is 14 residues. The germline V gene encodes CDR1 SGHAT and CDR2 FQDESV (reference sequence). Here the CDR3 DNA reads TGTGCCAGCACCCCGCTAGCCACTAGCGGTGAGCAGTTCTTC. Translated: CASTPLATSGEQFF.

This chain joins TRBV7-2 and TRBJ2-2; TRBD2 matches 11 bases. In germline, CDR1 is SGHTA, CDR2 FQGNSA. Unmatched junction bases numbered 4, after V lost 0 bases and J lost 7 bases. This CDR3 has 16 residues. CDR3 nucleotide sequence: TGTGCCAGCAGCTTAGCACTAGCGGGGGCAATCGGGGAGCTGTTTTTT. This codes for CASSLALAGAIGELFF.